This T cell receptor beta chain was captured by sequencing in a study of CD8 T cells in Susac syndrome. Study-wide results and limits: CD8+ clonal expansion in Susac was maximal in TEMRA cells and in active patients.

Bulk CD8+ and CD4+ cells came from magnetic negative isolation; CD8+ TEMRA by FACS. In the case of this clonotype: Its antigen is not identified. An end of the junction does not agree with germline; a read error may underlie this.

Germline V gene lookup returns CDR1 SQVTM and CDR2 ANQGSEA. The CDR3 runs to 13 residues. With random hexamers, reverse transcription was performed on roughly 0.5 to 1 ug of RNA. TCRdb independently ran MiXCR on the immunoSEQ multiplex PCR reads; one entry per CDR3 protein. The sample gives roughly 84,000 distinct CDR3 sequences, approximately 96% of which show up once; about 0.41% is in the top ten. The clonotype originates from a human donor with Susac syndrome. The chain is built from TRBV29-1 and TRBJ2-7, with a tentative D call TRBD2 (6 bases). The sequencing input was CD8+ T cells from PBMCs. CDR3 nucleotides: TGCAGCGTTGAAGATCTTCAATGGGGGGTTAGATTCTTC. Translation: CSVEDLQWGVRFF.